This T cell receptor beta chain was recovered during a study of cytomegalovirus exposure and HLA in healthy donors. On this clone itself: Its cognate antigen is unknown.

Use of 60 Vbeta and 13 Jbeta primers characterized the PCR. TCRdb's table, derived via immunoSEQ multiplex PCR, lists solely in-frame clones and lacks some. The table has fewer than 200,000 clones, 70% to 85% seen once. Whole-study results and caveats: A list of roughly 160 TCR beta chains associated with cytomegalovirus was given. Most CMV-associated TCR beta chains were later found to appear HLA-restricted.

The germline V gene encodes CDR1 SGHDT and CDR2 YYEEEE. V lost 0 bases and J 2 bases, leaving 6 bases between the germline ends. The CDR3 has 14 residues. This receptor was obtained from a man between 35 and 55 years old in good health and CMV-seropositive. Sequenced: PBMCs. This sequence joins TRBV5-6 and TRBJ2-1; maybe TRBD1 (5 bases). CDR3 loop: CASSLGGAYNEQFF. CDR3 coding DNA: TGTGCCAGCAGCTTGGGGGGCGCCTACAATGAGCAGTTCTTC. Full variable domain (outside the CDR3, taken from reference TRBV5-6 and TRBJ2-1): DAGVTQSPTHLIKTRGQQVTLRCSPKSGHDTVSWYQQALGQGPQFIFQYYEEEERQRGNFPDRFSGHQFPNYSSELNVNALLLGDSALYLCASSLGGAYNEQFFGPGTRLTVL.